The 23 T cell receptor beta chains below all came from one sample that was sequenced in a study of PD-1 blockade in classical Hodgkin lymphoma (dated by TCRdb to the early 2020s). The time point label of this sample denotes: cycle 1 day 1 (C1D1), immediately before nivolumab initiation. All trial patients had relapsed after autologous stem cell transplantation, with cohorts A, B and C differing in prior brentuximab vedotin exposure. Libraries came from the immunoSEQ multiplex PCR assay. TCRdb provides this immuneACCESS table in a form limited to in-frame rearrangements. Some clones are lacking; in checked studies, under half of them reflect an unresolved V gene, and why the rest are absent is not known. The sample table records more than 45,000 clones; 73% of these occur just once. Around 10% of the sample goes to the ten largest clones. The source material was peripheral blood mononuclear cells (PBMCs), sampled at baseline. Receptors were obtained from a human donor with classical Hodgkin lymphoma.

The gene calls are TRBV10-3 and TRBJ1-1, with D unclear. CDR1 is ENHRY and CDR2 is SYGVKD in the germline V gene. CDR3 size: 11 residues. V lost 3 bases and J lost 2, with 1 base in between. Written as DNA, the CDR3 is TGTGCCATCAGTGAAAACACTGAAGCTTTCTTT. It translates to CAISENTEAFF.

The gene calls are TRBV5-1 and TRBJ2-1; D call uncertain. V was pared by 4 bases and J by 0 bases, with 8 bases between. The germline V gene has CDR1 SGHRS and CDR2 YFSETQ. This CDR3 spans 14 amino acids. The CDR3 loop reads CASSLTGSYNEQFF. CDR3 coding DNA: TGCGCCAGCAGCCTAACTGGCTCCTACAATGAGCAGTTCTTC. Full variable domain (remainder filled in from reference TRBV5-1 and TRBJ2-1): KAGVTQTPRYLIKTRGQQVTLSCSPISGHRSVSWYQQTPGQGLQFLFEYFSETQRNKGNFPGRFSGRQFSNSRSEMNVSTLELGDSALYLCASSLTGSYNEQFFGPGTRLTVL.

This sequence joins TRBV29-1 and TRBJ1-5; D is unresolved. The CDR3 is 13 amino acids. CDR1 and CDR2 from the germline V gene are SQVTM and ANQGSEA. Trimming left V 4 bases short and J 0 bases short, with 7 bases between. CDR3 sequence (DNA): TGCAGCGTTGCGGGTGGTAGCAATCAGCCCCAGCATTTT. Residues: CSVAGGSNQPQHF.

In DNA form, the CDR3 reads TGTGCCAGCAGCTTAGATCACGGCTACGAGCAGTACTTC. Amino acid sequence: CASSLDHGYEQYF. The chain recombines TRBV11-3 with TRBJ2-7; D remains unclear. CDR1 is SGHNT and CDR2 is YENEEA in the germline V gene. The CDR3 sequence is 13 residues long. The V gene lost 0 bases and the J gene lost 3 bases, with 6 bases spanning the gap. Full variable domain (remainder filled in from reference TRBV11-3 and TRBJ2-7): EAGVVQSPRYKIIEKKQPVAFWCNPISGHNTLYWYLQNLGQGPELLIRYENEEAVDDSQLPKDRFSAERLKGVDSTLKIQPAELGDSAVYLCASSLDHGYEQYFGPGTRLTVT.

CDR3 in DNA: TGTGCCTGGAACCCAATCGGGGATACGCAGTATTTT. The encoded protein is CAWNPIGDTQYF. This chain joins TRBV30 and TRBJ2-3, with D unclear. V lost 4 bases and J 6 bases, leaving 11 bases between the germline ends. CDR1 and CDR2 (germline): GTSNPN, SVGIG (reference sequence). CDR3 length: 12 residues.

The chain carries TRBV6-5 and TRBJ1-3; no reliable D call. Germline loops: CDR1 MNHEY, CDR2 SVGAGI. V lost 2 bases to trimming and J lost 4 bases, with 9 bases between them. The CDR3 length is 14 residues. This CDR3 is CASSYVDGGNTIYF. The CDR3 bases are TGTGCCAGCAGTTACGTGGACGGGGGAAACACCATATATTTT.

The rearrangement uses TRBV19 and TRBJ2-6; tentative D call: TRBD2 (6 bases). The CDR3 consists of 16 residues. Trimming cost V 7 bases and J 0 bases, with 13 bases left between them. CDR1 and CDR2 (germline): LNHDA, SQIVND (reference sequence). The CDR3 sequence is CASTTGVRSGANVLTF. CDR3 DNA: TGTGCCAGTACGACGGGGGTGCGCTCTGGGGCCAACGTCCTGACTTTC.

In its sample, this clone was seen once. V and J are TRBV2 and TRBJ1-5; 9 bases match TRBD1. CDR1 and CDR2 from the germline V gene are SNHLY and FYNNEI. This CDR3 contains 15 residues. V lost 3 bases and J lost 2; bases outside the gene matches: 2. The CDR3, as DNA: TGTGCCAGCAGTGACCGGACAGGGGGCAATCAGCCCCAGCATTTT. Protein sequence: CASSDRTGGNQPQHF. Full variable domain (outside the CDR3, taken from reference TRBV2 and TRBJ1-5): EPEVTQTPSHQVTQMGQEVILRCVPISNHLYFYWYRQILGQKVEFLVSFYNNEISEKSEIFDDQFSVERPDGSNFTLKIRSTKLEDSAMYFCASSDRTGGNQPQHFGDGTRLSIL.

J is TRBJ2-7 and V is TRBV6-1; D unclear. V lost 4 bases and J lost 1, with 14 bases in between. This CDR3 is built from 15 residues. Germline V CDR1 and CDR2: MNHNS, SASEGT. Written as DNA, the CDR3 is TGTGCCAGCAGTGCTTCTATAACACCTTCCTACGAGCAGTACTTC. Its translation is CASSASITPSYEQYF.

J is TRBJ2-1 and V is TRBV5-1; the match to TRBD2 covers 8 bases. V gave up 1 base and J gave up 4 bases; unmatched junction bases: 4. This CDR3 has 15 amino acids. The germline V gene has CDR1 SGHRS and CDR2 YFSETQ. The CDR3 DNA reads as TGCGCCAGCAGCTTGTCTCCGGGGGGGTACAATGAGCAGTTCTTC. It codes for CASSLSPGGYNEQFF.

This rearrangement joins TRBV5-6 to TRBJ2-1; perhaps TRBD2 as D (5 bases). CDR3 length: 16 residues. From germline, CDR1 is SGHDT and CDR2 YYEEEE. Trimming pared 4 bases from V and 2 bases from J, leaving 16 bases between. The CDR3 DNA sequence: TGTGCCAGCAGCCGTCGGCGGGTGAACGCCTACAATGAGCAGTTCTTC. Translating gives CASSRRRVNAYNEQFF.

CDR3 bases: TGTGCCAGCAGCTTGAGTGGGCTTGTTGGCTACACCTTC. Translation: CASSLSGLVGYTF. The chain couples TRBV7-2 to TRBJ1-2, with D uncertain. This CDR3 comprises 13 residues. Germline CDR1 is SGHTA and CDR2 is FQGNSA. V was shortened by 3 bases and J by 7 bases, with 12 bases between the two germline ends. Complete variable domain (other parts from reference TRBV7-2 and TRBJ1-2): GAGVSQSPSNKVTEKGKDVELRCDPISGHTALYWYRQSLGQGLEFLIYFQGNSAPDKSGLPSDRFSAERTGGSVSTLTIQRTQQEDSAVYLCASSLSGLVGYTFGSGTRLTVV.

This clone has a handful of counts. The rearrangement joins TRBV7-9 to TRBJ1-2; TRBD1 is a possible D gene (5 bases). Germline V CDR1 and CDR2: SEHNR, FQNEAQ (reference sequence). This CDR3 spans 14 amino acids. V shed 5 bases and J shed 7 bases, with 17 bases lying between them. Here the CDR3 reads CASSRDTGGPGYTF. The CDR3 nucleotides are TGTGCCAGCAGCCGCGACACAGGAGGGCCTGGCTACACCTTC.

The chain is built from TRBV5-1 and TRBJ2-1, with D unclear. Trimming stripped 4 bases from V and 6 bases from J, with 20 bases between. In germline, CDR1 is SGHRS, CDR2 YFSETQ. This CDR3 is built from 16 residues. The CDR3 region has the DNA TGCGCCAGCAGCCCCCTCGAGTCTACGGCCGTCAATGAGCAGTTCTTC. Protein product: CASSPLESTAVNEQFF.

The rearrangement links TRBV5-1 to TRBJ2-5; possibly TRBD2 for D (5 bases). The germline CDR1 and CDR2 sequences are SGHRS and YFSETQ. Trimming pared 0 bases from V and 10 bases from J, leaving 16 bases between. CDR3 length: 14 residues. This chain's CDR3 is CASSLVLFGEGQYF. In DNA form, the CDR3 reads TGCGCCAGCAGCTTGGTTTTGTTCGGAGAGGGCCAGTACTTC.

The chain uses TRBV21-1 and TRBJ2-7; TRBD2 was called by the table and not checked on the DNA. TRBV21-1 is designated a pseudogene. The CDR3 is made up of 15 amino acids. As DNA, the CDR3 is TGTGCCAGCAGCTCAGAGGTTCTACACTCCTACGAGCAGTACTTC. Its protein is CASSSEVLHSYEQYF.

The rearrangement uses TRBV7-9 and TRBJ2-7; D may correspond to TRBD1 or TRBD2 (5 bases each). Germline V gene lookup returns CDR1 SEHNR and CDR2 FQNEAQ (reference sequence). With 1 base removed from V and 4 bases from J, the gap between germline ends came to 8 bases. The CDR3 sequence is 13 residues long. CDR3 nucleotides: TGTGCCAGCAGCTTAGAAGAGGGGTACGAGCAGTACTTC. This gives the protein CASSLEEGYEQYF. Variable domain in full (rest from reference TRBV7-9 and TRBJ2-7): DTGVSQNPRHKITKRGQNVTFRCDPISEHNRLYWYRQTLGQGPEFLTYFQNEAQLEKSRLLSDRFSAERPKGSFSTLEIQRTEQGDSAMYLCASSLEEGYEQYFGPGTRLTVT.

CDR3 in DNA: TGTGCCAGCAGCCTATTTGACGGTGGTGGCTACACCTTC. This codes for CASSLFDGGGYTF. The rearrangement links TRBV11-3 to TRBJ1-2; D is unclear. Trimming stripped 5 bases from V and 7 bases from J, with 14 bases between. In germline, CDR1 is SGHNT, CDR2 YENEEA. The CDR3 contains 13 residues.

V is TRBV19 and J is TRBJ2-2; either TRBD1 or TRBD2 may supply D (5 bases each). Trimming left V 0 bases short and J 5 bases short, with 13 bases between. The CDR3 length is 16 residues. The V gene's germline CDR1 is LNHDA and CDR2 SQIVND (reference sequence). CDR3 in DNA: TGTGCCAGTAGTATAGATGGGGGAATTGGGACCGGGGAGCTGTTTTTT. Translation: CASSIDGGIGTGELFF.

Here the CDR3 DNA reads TGCAGTGCCTCGACAGGGAACGGCTACACCTTC. Amino acids: CSASTGNGYTF. The chain combines TRBV20-1 with TRBJ1-2, with 7 bases aligning to TRBD1. The CDR3 has 11 residues. The trim removed 6 bases at V and 8 bases at J, leaving 6 bases unmatched. CDR1 and CDR2 (germline): DFQATT, SNEGSKA (reference sequence).

This clone occurred a few times. The chain is built from TRBV5-4 and TRBJ1-2; D is unresolved. This CDR3 has 12 amino acids. Germline CDR1 reads SGHNT; CDR2 reads YYREEE (reference sequence). V was clipped by 0 bases and J by 11 bases, with 11 bases between them. CDR3 loop: CASSLDRFGYTF. The CDR3 nucleotides are TGTGCCAGCAGCTTGGATCGATTTGGATACACCTTC. The entire variable domain, with the rest obtained from reference TRBV5-4 and TRBJ1-2, is as follows: ETGVTQSPTHLIKTRGQQVTLRCSSQSGHNTVSWYQQALGQGPQFIFQYYREEENGRGNFPPRFSGLQFPNYSSELNVNALELDDSALYLCASSLDRFGYTFGSGTRLTVV.

This clone was observed a few times. The rearrangement uses TRBV6-5 and TRBJ1-2; D possibly corresponds to TRBD1 (6 bases). This CDR3 has 14 amino acids. The germline V and J ends were trimmed by 4 bases and 7 bases, with 16 bases remaining between them. Germline V CDR1 and CDR2: MNHEY, SVGAGI. The CDR3 reads CASSSLQGFGGYTF. In nucleotides, the CDR3 is TGTGCCAGCAGTTCCTTACAGGGCTTTGGTGGCTACACCTTC.

The chain couples TRBV18 to TRBJ1-3; unclear D gene. The CDR3 loop spans 13 amino acids. V was clipped by 3 bases and J by 2 bases, with 5 bases between them. Germline V gene lookup returns CDR1 KGHSH and CDR2 LQKENI. The CDR3 nucleotides are TGTGCCAGCTCACCTACGGCTGGAAACACCATATATTTT. It yields the protein CASSPTAGNTIYF.